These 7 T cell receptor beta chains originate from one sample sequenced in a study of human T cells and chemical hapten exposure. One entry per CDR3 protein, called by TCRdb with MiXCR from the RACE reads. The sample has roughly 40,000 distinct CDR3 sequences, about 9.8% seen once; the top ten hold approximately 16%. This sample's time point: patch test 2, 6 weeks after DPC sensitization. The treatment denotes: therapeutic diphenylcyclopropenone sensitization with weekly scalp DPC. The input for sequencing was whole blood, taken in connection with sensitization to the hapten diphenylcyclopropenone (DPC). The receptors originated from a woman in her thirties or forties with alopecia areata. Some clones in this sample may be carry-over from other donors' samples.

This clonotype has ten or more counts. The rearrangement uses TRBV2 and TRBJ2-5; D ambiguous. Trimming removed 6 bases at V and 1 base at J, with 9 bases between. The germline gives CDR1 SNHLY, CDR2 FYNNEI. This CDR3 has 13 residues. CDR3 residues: CASSVTPQETQYF. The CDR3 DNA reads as TGTGCCAGCAGCGTTACCCCCCAAGAGACCCAGTACTTC.

Here the CDR3 reads CASSQGTSGRTDTQYF. DNA of the CDR3: TGTGCCAGCAGCCAAGGGACTAGCGGGCGGACAGATACGCAGTATTTT. The chain combines TRBV14 with TRBJ2-3; 11 positions match TRBD2. Germline CDR1 and CDR2: SGHDN and FVKESK. The J segment lost 3 bases and the V segment lost 1 base, leaving 3 bases of the junction unmatched. CDR3 size: 16 residues.

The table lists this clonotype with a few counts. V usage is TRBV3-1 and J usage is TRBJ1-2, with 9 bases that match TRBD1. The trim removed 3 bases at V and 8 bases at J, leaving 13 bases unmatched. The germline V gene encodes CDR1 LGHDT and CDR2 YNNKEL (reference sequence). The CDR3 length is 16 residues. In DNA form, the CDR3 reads TGTGCCAGCAGCCATCTACCGAATCCGGGACAGGGAGGCTACACCTTC. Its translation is CASSHLPNPGQGGYTF.

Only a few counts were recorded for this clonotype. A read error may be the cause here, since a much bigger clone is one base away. The CDR3 nucleotides are TGTGCCAACAGCTTAGACTCTATAGCAGATACGCAGTATTTT. Amino acids: CANSLDSIADTQYF. J is TRBJ2-3 and V is TRBV11-2; D gene uncertain. Looked up from germline, CDR1 is SGHAT and CDR2 is FQNNGV. This CDR3 is 14 amino acids long.

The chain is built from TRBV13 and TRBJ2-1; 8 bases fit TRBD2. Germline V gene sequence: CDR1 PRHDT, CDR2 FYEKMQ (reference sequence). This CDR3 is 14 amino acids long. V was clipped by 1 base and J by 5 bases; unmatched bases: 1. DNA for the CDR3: TGTGCCAGCAGCTTAGAACTAGCGGACAATGAGCAGTTCTTC. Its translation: CASSLELADNEQFF.

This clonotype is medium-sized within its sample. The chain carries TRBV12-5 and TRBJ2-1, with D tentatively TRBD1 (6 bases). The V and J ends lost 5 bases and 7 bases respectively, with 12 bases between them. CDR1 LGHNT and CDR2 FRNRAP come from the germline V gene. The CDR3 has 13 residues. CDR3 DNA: TGTGCTAGTGGTCCACCACAGGGAAATGAGCAGTTCTTC. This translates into CASGPPQGNEQFF.

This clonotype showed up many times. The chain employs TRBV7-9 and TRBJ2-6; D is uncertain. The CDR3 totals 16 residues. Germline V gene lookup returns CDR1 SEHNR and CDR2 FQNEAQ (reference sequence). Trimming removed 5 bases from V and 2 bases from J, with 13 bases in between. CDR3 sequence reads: CASSRKGSAGANVLTF. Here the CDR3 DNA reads TGTGCCAGCAGCCGAAAAGGATCGGCTGGGGCCAACGTCCTGACTTTC.